Each of the 24 T cell receptor beta chains below was sequenced from the same sample in a study of human CD8 memory T cell subsets. Scientists made TCR beta libraries using UMI-labeled 5' RACE. TCRdb re-called the 5' RACE reads and catalogs CDR3 proteins one per entry, DNA excluded. The sample includes fewer than 20,000 distinct CDR3 sequences. Source material: CD8+ T cells from PBMCs. The receptors stem from a human donor in good health.

The chain recombines TRBV27 with TRBJ2-1; TCRdb indicates TRBD1, and absent DNA this call remains unverified. The CDR3 is made up of 13 amino acids. CDR1 is MNHEY, CDR2 SMNVEV, per germline (reference sequence). The CDR3 here is CASSLVPAYEQFF.

Judged by frequency, this clonotype is medium-sized. The V gene is TRBV4-3, the J gene TRBJ1-4; absent DNA, TCRdb's TRBD1 call cannot be checked. The CDR3 sequence is 16 residues long. CDR1 and CDR2 (germline): LGHNA, YSLEER. CDR3 amino acids: CASSKDTGTGGEKLFF.

The genes are TRBV6-2 or TRBV6-3 and TRBJ2-7. Germline-derived CDR1 and CDR2 are MNHEY and SVGEGT. CDR3 length equals 11 residues. CDR3: CASSYSTAQYF.

The chain links TRBV28 to TRBJ2-6; TCRdb calls TRBD1, which cannot be checked without DNA. The CDR3 extends over 14 amino acids. CDR1 is MDHEN, CDR2 SYDVKM, per germline. The CDR3: CASEQGTGANVLTF.

V gene TRBV7-2 combines with J gene TRBJ2-3. The CDR3 spans 17 residues. Germline loops: CDR1 SGHTA, CDR2 FQGNSA. The CDR3 sequence is CASSSLRSISGANTQYF.

This chain uses TRBV19 with TRBJ1-2. The CDR3 contains 15 residues. CDR1 is LNHDA and CDR2 is SQIVND in the germline V gene (reference sequence). This CDR3 is CASSTRYEGGYGYTF.

The genes are TRBV28 and TRBJ1-3; absent DNA, TCRdb's TRBD1 call cannot be checked. The germline V gene encodes CDR1 MDHEN and CDR2 SYDVKM. The CDR3 extends over 16 amino acids. The CDR3 is CASSFRGKGAGNTIYF.

This CDR3 is CSARDLLRTTGENTEAFF. The gene calls are TRBV20-1 and TRBJ1-1; TCRdb calls TRBD1, which cannot be checked without DNA. CDR1 is DFQATT and CDR2 is SNEGSKA in the germline V gene (reference sequence). There are 18 residues in the CDR3.

The chain is built from TRBV29-1 and TRBJ2-1. This CDR3 has 13 amino acids. The germline CDR1 and CDR2 sequences are SQVTM and ANQGSEA. The CDR3: CSVEGGAYNEQFF.

The V gene is TRBV5-4, the J gene TRBJ2-7; the D call of TRBD1 rests on TCRdb alone, since no DNA is present to check it. Germline CDR1 reads SGHNT; CDR2 reads YYREEE (reference sequence). The CDR3 loop spans 14 amino acids. CDR3 sequence: CASSSTGRGNEQYF.

V usage is TRBV7-9 and J usage is TRBJ1-2; TCRdb returns TRBD1, unconfirmable since there is no DNA. The CDR3 is made up of 14 amino acids. Germline V gives CDR1 SEHNR, CDR2 FQNEAQ (reference sequence). This CDR3 is CASSPRAVIYGYTF. The whole variable domain, filled in from reference TRBV7-9 and TRBJ1-2, reads DTGVSQNPRHKITKRGQNVTFRCDPISEHNRLYWYRQTLGQGPEFLTYFQNEAQLEKSRLLSDRFSAERPKGSFSTLEIQRTEQGDSAMYLCASSPRAVIYGYTFGSGTRLTVV.

The CDR3: CASQGFENIQYF. The genes are TRBV12-3 or TRBV12-4 and TRBJ2-4; TCRdb selects TRBD1, and the lack of DNA leaves this call unchecked. The CDR3 is 12 residues long.

The V call is TRBV7-2, the J call TRBJ2-1; checking the TCRdb D call of TRBD1 is not possible without DNA. This CDR3 is built from 13 residues. Germline V gene data show CDR1 as SGHTA and CDR2 as FQGNSA. The CDR3: CASSFRPGREQFF.

This chain joins TRBV27 and TRBJ2-7; no DNA is available, so the TRBD1 call from TCRdb remains unchecked. CDR1 MNHEY and CDR2 SMNVEV come from the germline V gene (reference sequence). The CDR3 length is 15 residues. CDR3: CASRLGGQAAYEQYF.

The CDR3 is CASSPDRGSYEQYF. This chain connects TRBV4-3 to TRBJ2-7; TCRdb gives TRBD1 as the D gene, but with no DNA this cannot be confirmed. Looked up from germline, CDR1 is LGHNA and CDR2 is YSLEER. There are 14 residues in the CDR3.

This clonotype registers medium-sized by frequency. The gene calls are TRBV5-6 and TRBJ1-2; the D call from TCRdb, TRBD1, cannot be confirmed without DNA. CDR1 is SGHDT and CDR2 is YYEEEE in the germline V gene. The CDR3 totals 13 residues. The CDR3 reads CASGTPLSDGYTF.

J is TRBJ2-5 and V is TRBV7-8; TCRdb picks TRBD1, but there is no DNA to check that call. The CDR3 sequence is 14 residues long. CDR1 and CDR2 (germline): SGHVS, FQNEAQ. CDR3 protein: CASSQGQGQETQYF.

The chain recombines TRBV27 with TRBJ1-1; as DNA is missing, the TRBD1 call by TCRdb cannot be tested. The CDR3 is 16 amino acids. The germline gives CDR1 MNHEY, CDR2 SMNVEV (reference sequence). This chain's CDR3 is CASSSVTGAGNTEAFF.

The rearrangement joins TRBV28 to TRBJ1-5; TCRdb's D call of TRBD1 is untestable without DNA. Germline CDR1 reads MDHEN; CDR2 reads SYDVKM. The CDR3 contains 17 residues. The CDR3 sequence is CASSLSLLDNSNQPQHF.

This chain uses TRBV9 with TRBJ1-1; the TRBD1 assignment by TCRdb is unverifiable without DNA. The CDR3 totals 13 residues. In germline, CDR1 is SGDLS, CDR2 YYNGEE. This CDR3 is CASSAGTGGRAFF.

The chain uses TRBV27 and TRBJ1-2; with no DNA, the TCRdb D assignment of TRBD1 cannot be verified. Germline assignment: CDR1 MNHEY and CDR2 SMNVEV (reference sequence). This CDR3 spans 16 amino acids. The CDR3 region is CASSFDVGQGEAGYTF.

V and J are TRBV12-3 or TRBV12-4 and TRBJ2-1. The CDR3 extends over 13 amino acids. CDR3 sequence reads: CASSVDTYNEQFF.

This chain uses TRBV18 with TRBJ2-1. CDR3 length: 16 residues. Germline CDR1 and CDR2: KGHSH and LQKENI. CDR3 in amino acids: CASSIVQTSSYNEQFF.

The chain carries TRBV12-3 or TRBV12-4 and TRBJ2-2; absent DNA, TCRdb's TRBD1 call cannot be checked. The CDR3 has 15 residues. CDR3 in amino acids: CASSWTASNTGELFF.